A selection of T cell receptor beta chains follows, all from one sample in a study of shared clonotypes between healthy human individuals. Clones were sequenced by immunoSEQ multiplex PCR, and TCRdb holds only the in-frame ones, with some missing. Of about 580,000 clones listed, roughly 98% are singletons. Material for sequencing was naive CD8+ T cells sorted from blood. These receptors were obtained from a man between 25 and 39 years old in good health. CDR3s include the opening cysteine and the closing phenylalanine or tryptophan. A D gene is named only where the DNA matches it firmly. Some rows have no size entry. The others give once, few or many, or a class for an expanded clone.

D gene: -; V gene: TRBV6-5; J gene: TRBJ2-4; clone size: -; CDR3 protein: CASSYGGGGIQYF; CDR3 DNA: TGTGCCAGCAGTTACGGAGGGGGTGGCATTCAGTACTTC
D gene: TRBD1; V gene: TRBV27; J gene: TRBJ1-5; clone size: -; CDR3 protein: CASSHRQGRQPQHF; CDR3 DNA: TGTGCCAGCAGCCATCGACAGGGCCGCCAGCCCCAGCATTTT
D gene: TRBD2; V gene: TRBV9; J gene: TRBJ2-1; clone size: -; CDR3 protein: CASSGLADSSYNEQFF; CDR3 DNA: TGTGCCAGCAGCGGACTAGCGGATAGCTCCTACAATGAGCAGTTCTTC
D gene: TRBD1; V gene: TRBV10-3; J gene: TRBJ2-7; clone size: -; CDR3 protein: CAISGTGFHEQYF; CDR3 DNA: TGTGCCATCAGCGGGACAGGGTTCCACGAGCAGTACTTC
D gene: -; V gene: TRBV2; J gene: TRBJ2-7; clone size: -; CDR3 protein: CASSDRVYEQYF; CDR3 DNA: TGTGCCAGCAGTGACAGGGTCTACGAGCAGTACTTC
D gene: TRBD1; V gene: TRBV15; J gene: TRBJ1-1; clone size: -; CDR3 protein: CATSITGGANTEAFF; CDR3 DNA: TGTGCCACCAGCATAACAGGGGGCGCTAACACTGAAGCTTTCTTT
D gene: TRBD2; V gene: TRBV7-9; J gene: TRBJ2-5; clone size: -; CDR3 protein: CASSPPRGTSKETQYF; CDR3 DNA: TGTGCCAGCAGCCCCCCCCGCGGGACTAGCAAAGAGACCCAGTACTTC
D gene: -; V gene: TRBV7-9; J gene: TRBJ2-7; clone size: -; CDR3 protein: CASSADYFYEQYF; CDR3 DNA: TGTGCCAGCAGCGCGGACTACTTCTACGAGCAGTACTTC
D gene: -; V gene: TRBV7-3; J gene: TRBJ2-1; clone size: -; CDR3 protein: CASSLVGTNNEQFF; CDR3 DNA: TGTGCCAGCAGCTTAGTTGGGACAAACAATGAGCAGTTCTTC
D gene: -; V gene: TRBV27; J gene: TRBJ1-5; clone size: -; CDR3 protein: CASSLSGGPQHF; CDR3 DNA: TGTGCCAGCAGTTTATCTGGAGGGCCCCAGCATTTT
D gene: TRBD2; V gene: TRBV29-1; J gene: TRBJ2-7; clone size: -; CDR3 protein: CSVVPSGTSSYEQYF; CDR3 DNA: TGCAGCGTTGTCCCTAGCGGAACCAGCTCCTACGAGCAGTACTTC
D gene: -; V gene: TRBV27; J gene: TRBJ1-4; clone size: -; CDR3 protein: CASSLLGEDEKLFF; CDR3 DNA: TGTGCCAGCAGTTTACTGGGTGAGGATGAAAAACTGTTTTTT
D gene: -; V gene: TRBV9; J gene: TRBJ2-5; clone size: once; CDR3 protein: CASSVAGKETQYF; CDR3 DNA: TGTGCCAGCAGCGTAGCAGGAAAAGAGACCCAGTACTTC